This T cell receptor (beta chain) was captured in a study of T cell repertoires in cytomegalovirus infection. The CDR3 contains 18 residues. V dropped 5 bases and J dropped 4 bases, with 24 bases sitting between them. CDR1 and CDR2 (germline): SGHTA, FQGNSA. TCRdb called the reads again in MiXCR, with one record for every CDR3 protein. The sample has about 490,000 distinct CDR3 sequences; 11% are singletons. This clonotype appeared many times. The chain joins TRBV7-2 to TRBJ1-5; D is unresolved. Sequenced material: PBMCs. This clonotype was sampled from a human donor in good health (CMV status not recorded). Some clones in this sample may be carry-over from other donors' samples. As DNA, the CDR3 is TGTGCCAGCAGCCCAGAGGAGCTGATCTACTCGGGGAATCAGCCCCAGCATTTT. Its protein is CASSPEELIYSGNQPQHF. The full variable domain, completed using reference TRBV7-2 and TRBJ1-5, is GAGVSQSPSNKVTEKGKDVELRCDPISGHTALYWYRQSLGQGLEFLIYFQGNSAPDKSGLPSDRFSAERTGGSVSTLTIQRTQQEDSAVYLCASSPEELIYSGNQPQHFGDGTRLSIL.